These 7 T cell receptor beta chains share one sample of origin, sequenced in a study of CD8+CD57+ T cells in acquired aplastic anemia. Genomic DNA, serving as template, underwent TCR beta VDJ and CDR3 profiling. TCRdb used MiXCR to reprocess the reads, holding one entry per CDR3 protein. Of about 40,000 distinct CDR3 sequences in the sample, about 60% were seen once. Patients sequenced had flow cytometry evidence of CD8+CD57+ cell expansion. The sequenced sample consisted of sorted CD4+, CD8+, or CD8+CD57+ T cells (not recorded which) from PBMCs. These receptor sequences come from a human donor with aplastic anemia.

The chain links TRBV2 to TRBJ1-5, with D maybe TRBD1 (5 bases). Germline V CDR1 and CDR2: SNHLY, FYNNEI. V lost 4 bases, J lost 1 base, and 14 bases lay in between. The CDR3 loop spans 16 amino acids. CDR3 residues: CASSGRGRQSNQPQHF. The DNA of the CDR3 is TGTGCCAGCAGTGGCCGGGGACGCCAGAGCAATCAGCCCCAGCATTTT.

This clonotype occurred a few times. The V and J genes are TRBV12-3 or TRBV12-4 and TRBJ1-4; D gene uncertain. The CDR3 runs to 15 residues. Trimming shortened V by 6 bases and J by 10 bases, and 21 bases separated the two germline ends. The CDR3 loop reads CASSPPGQPYGKLFF. The CDR3 DNA reads as TGTGCCAGCAGCCCCCCGGGCCAGCCCTATGGAAAACTGTTTTTT.

V gene TRBV25-1 combines with J gene TRBJ2-7; 8 bases fit TRBD1. Per the germline V gene, CDR1 is MGHDK and CDR2 is SYGVNS. This CDR3 contains 14 residues. J was trimmed by 2 bases and V by 4 bases; bases with no gene match: 4. In DNA, the CDR3 is TGTGCCAGCAGTGGGGGGGACAGGACCTACGAGCAGTACTTC. It is translated as CASSGGDRTYEQYF.

The genes are TRBV20-1 and TRBJ1-5, with D perhaps matching TRBD1 (5 bases). The CDR3 has 13 amino acids. The V and J ends lost 6 bases and 3 bases respectively, with 12 bases between them. CDR1 and CDR2 (germline): DFQATT, SNEGSKA (reference sequence). The CDR3 is CSAGTVHNQPQHF. DNA for the CDR3: TGCAGTGCAGGGACGGTCCACAATCAGCCCCAGCATTTT.

This clonotype was seen at least ten times. V usage is TRBV13 and J usage is TRBJ1-2, with TRBD1 as a possible D gene (6 bases). CDR1 is PRHDT and CDR2 is FYEKMQ in the germline V gene (reference sequence). The germline V and J ends were trimmed by 5 bases and 2 bases, with 12 bases remaining between them. This CDR3 region has 14 residues. CDR3 nucleotides: TGTGCCAGCAGCCCCTCAACAGGGAACTATGGCTACACCTTC. It translates to CASSPSTGNYGYTF.

This clonotype has only a few counts. J is TRBJ2-1 and V is TRBV24-1, with D hard to call. V was shortened by 4 bases and J by 7 bases, with 10 bases between the two germline ends. The CDR3 totals 13 residues. The germline V gene has CDR1 KGHDR and CDR2 SFDVKD. The CDR3 region is CATSDGLSNEQFF. The CDR3 coding sequence is TGTGCCACCAGTGACGGGCTGTCTAATGAGCAGTTCTTC.

This clonotype was found many times. J is TRBJ2-7 and V is TRBV2, with D perhaps assigned TRBD1 or TRBD2 (6 bases each). Trimming left V 7 bases short and J 2 bases short, with 15 bases between. Germline CDR1 and CDR2: SNHLY and FYNNEI. The CDR3 loop spans 14 amino acids. In nucleotides, the CDR3 is TGTGCCAGCAAAGAGGGGGGCAGTACCTACGAGCAGTACTTC. Protein: CASKEGGSTYEQYF. The full variable domain, its missing parts supplied by reference TRBV2 and TRBJ2-7, is EPEVTQTPSHQVTQMGQEVILRCVPISNHLYFYWYRQILGQKVEFLVSFYNNEISEKSEIFDDQFSVERPDGSNFTLKIRSTKLEDSAMYFCASKEGGSTYEQYFGPGTRLTVT.